These 4 T cell receptor beta chains originate from one sample sequenced in a study of CD8+CD57+ T cells in acquired aplastic anemia. According to the study, genomic DNA was the template for TCR beta VDJ and CDR3 profiling. TCRdb itself ran the reads through MiXCR, one entry per CDR3 protein. The data contain about 200,000 distinct CDR3 sequences, about a third of them seen just once; the ten biggest clones take up roughly 1.1%. The specimen sequenced was sorted CD4+, CD8+, or CD8+CD57+ T cells (not recorded which) from PBMCs. The receptors come from a human donor in good health, serving as a control.

The rearrangement uses TRBV2 and TRBJ1-2, with 10 bases identical to TRBD1. The CDR3 loop spans 14 amino acids. Trimming took 6 bases from V and 4 from J; bases not matched to a gene: 5. Germline V gene sequence: CDR1 SNHLY, CDR2 FYNNEI. CDR3 region: CASRGDRGLYGYTF. Here the CDR3 DNA reads TGTGCCAGCAGAGGGGACAGGGGACTCTATGGCTACACCTTC.

In regard to this clonotype: This may stem from a read error, because a much larger clone lies one nucleotide away. The V call is TRBV9, the J call TRBJ1-2; D might be TRBD1 (6 bases). The CDR3 is 13 amino acids. Germline V gene sequence: CDR1 SGDLS, CDR2 YYNGEE. CDR3 DNA: TGTGCCAGCAGCGTAGAACAGGGTACAGGCTGCACCTTC. Its protein is CASSVEQGTGCTF. The full variable domain, completed using reference TRBV9 and TRBJ1-2, is DSGVTQTPKHLITATGQRVTLRCSPRSGDLSVYWYQQSLDQGLQFLIQYYNGEERAKGNILERFSAQQFPDLHSELNLSSLELGDSALYFCASSVEQGTGCTFGSGTRLTVV.

This clonotype was seen many times. J is TRBJ1-5 and V is TRBV12-3 or TRBV12-4; D gene ambiguous. The CDR3 length is 14 residues. V dropped 6 bases and J dropped 1 base, with 10 bases sitting between them. The CDR3 DNA reads TGTGCCAGCAGCCCCTATACAAGCAATCAGCCCCAGCATTTT. This codes for CASSPYTSNQPQHF.

The J gene is TRBJ2-5, the V gene TRBV2, with a possible D match to TRBD2 (6 bases). Germline CDR1 is SNHLY and CDR2 is FYNNEI. The CDR3 extends over 14 amino acids. V was clipped by 5 bases and J by 0 bases, with 10 bases between them. This chain's CDR3 is CASSFWGDQETQYF. DNA for the CDR3: TGTGCCAGCAGTTTCTGGGGGGACCAAGAGACCCAGTACTTC. The full variable domain, with the rest looked up from reference TRBV2 and TRBJ2-5, is EPEVTQTPSHQVTQMGQEVILRCVPISNHLYFYWYRQILGQKVEFLVSFYNNEISEKSEIFDDQFSVERPDGSNFTLKIRSTKLEDSAMYFCASSFWGDQETQYFGPGTRLLVL.